The 10 T cell receptor beta chains below come from one sample, sequenced in a study of identical twins. TCRdb redid the calling of the 5' RACE reads with MiXCR, one entry per CDR3 protein. The repertoire consists of around 450,000 distinct CDR3 sequences, with 11% to 15% occurring once and the leading ten covering approximately 0.52%. The same sample was also studied in work on yellow fever vaccine responses in identical twins.

Sequenced input: CD4+ T cells sorted from blood. The receptors were gathered from a woman aged 18-29 years in good health.

There are a few counts of this clonotype. V usage is TRBV29-1 and J usage is TRBJ1-4; D unclear. V lost 1 base, J lost 8 bases, and 11 bases lay in between. CDR1 is SQVTM and CDR2 is ANQGSEA in the germline V gene. This CDR3 is built from 13 residues. CDR3 amino acids: CSVEVPGVEKLFF. The CDR3 DNA reads TGCAGCGTTGAAGTACCCGGGGTGGAAAAACTGTTTTTT.

This chain connects TRBV2 to TRBJ2-2, with 7 positions matching TRBD2. The CDR3 totals 13 residues. The trim removed 5 bases at V and 8 bases at J, leaving 5 bases unmatched. Germline-derived CDR1 and CDR2 are SNHLY and FYNNEI. The CDR3 protein is CASSMSGKGELFF. CDR3 nucleotides: TGTGCCAGCAGTATGAGCGGGAAAGGGGAGCTGTTTTTT.

The chain carries TRBV19 and TRBJ1-1; D is perhaps TRBD1 (6 bases). CDR1 LNHDA and CDR2 SQIVND come from the germline V gene (reference sequence). This CDR3 is 15 amino acids long. V dropped 4 bases and J dropped 4 bases, with 16 bases sitting between them. The CDR3, as DNA: TGTGCCAGTAGTAGGGGGGGCCGTGGGGGCACTGAAGCTTTCTTT. This gives the protein CASSRGGRGGTEAFF.

The chain recombines TRBV7-9 with TRBJ1-1; 9 bases align to TRBD1. Germline-derived CDR1 and CDR2 are SEHNR and FQNEAQ (reference sequence). This CDR3 region has 13 residues. The V segment lost 5 bases and the J segment 6 bases; nucleotides outside the gene matches: 4. CDR3 sequence reads: CASSRQGVSEAFF. In DNA, the CDR3 is TGTGCCAGCAGCCGACAGGGGGTATCTGAAGCTTTCTTT.

The chain employs TRBV6-2 or TRBV6-3 and TRBJ1-1, with 7 bases matching TRBD1. Germline CDR1 MNHEY, CDR2 SVGEGT. The trim removed 5 bases at V and 4 bases at J, leaving 4 bases unmatched. The CDR3 runs 13 residues. The CDR3 DNA follows: TGTGCCAGCAGTATCAGGGGGGGCACTGAAGCTTTCTTT. Amino acids: CASSIRGGTEAFF.

Comment on this clonotype: One end of the junction does not line up with germline, which may come from a read error. V and J are TRBV2 and TRBJ1-4; D perhaps matches TRBD1 (6 bases). Germline V gene lookup returns CDR1 SNHLY and CDR2 FYNNEI. This CDR3 spans 13 amino acids. CDR3 DNA sequence: TGTGCCAGTAGTGGACAGTTTAATGAAAAACTGTTTTTT. It is translated as CASSGQFNEKLFF.

The chain couples TRBV7-2 to TRBJ2-3; the D is unclear. Germline V gene data show CDR1 as SGHTA and CDR2 as FQGNSA. V was trimmed by 5 bases and J by 4 bases, leaving 10 bases between them. The CDR3 has 13 residues. As DNA, the CDR3 is TGTGCCAGCAGCCTTTCTCCCGCAGATACGCAGTATTTT. Encoded protein: CASSLSPADTQYF. Drawing the rest from reference TRBV7-2 and TRBJ2-3, the complete variable domain is GAGVSQSPSNKVTEKGKDVELRCDPISGHTALYWYRQSLGQGLEFLIYFQGNSAPDKSGLPSDRFSAERTGGSVSTLTIQRTQQEDSAVYLCASSLSPADTQYFGPGTRLTVL.

This chain uses TRBV29-1 with TRBJ1-1, with a weak D call TRBD1 (5 bases). The length of the CDR3 is 12 residues. V dropped 8 bases and J dropped 6 bases, with 16 bases sitting between them. Per the germline V gene, CDR1 is SQVTM and CDR2 is ANQGSEA. CDR3 DNA: TGCAGCTATGTGGGGGGGTCCGCTGAAGCTTTCTTT. It translates to CSYVGGSAEAFF.

The chain is built from TRBV7-9 and TRBJ2-5, with TRBD2 matching 11 bases. Trimming cost V 8 bases and J 7 bases; bases outside gene matches: 15. Per germline, CDR1 SEHNR and CDR2 FQNEAQ (reference sequence). The CDR3 is 16 residues long. The CDR3, as DNA: TGTGCCAGCTCGATGCCGGGACTAGCGGATGGTGGGACCCAGTACTTC. This sequence encodes CASSMPGLADGGTQYF.

This clonotype was observed a handful of times. The junction departs from the called germline gene at one end, perhaps through a read error. V usage is TRBV7-3 and J usage is TRBJ2-1; the match to TRBD2 covers 12 bases. The CDR3 spans 16 residues. Germline CDR1 and CDR2: SGHTA and FQGTGA. The CDR3 spells CASSLELGLAGGRPVF. CDR3 bases: TGTGCCAGCAGCTTAGAGCTTGGTCTAGCGGGGGGGCGTCCCGTCTTC.